The clone carrying this T cell receptor (beta chain) was seen a few times. These data come from a study of immune cell composition in non-small cell lung cancer. The data were produced by immunoSEQ multiplex PCR, yet TCRdb's version contains in-frame clones alone and is incomplete. The sample has fewer than 6,000 clones; around 82% are singletons. DNA was extracted from unsorted cell suspensions stored frozen. V shed 0 bases, J shed 7 bases, and the junction held 4 bases outside the gene matches. The CDR3 spans 15 residues. Germline values: CDR1 LGHNA, CDR2 YNFKEQ. This clonotype was obtained from a human donor with non-small cell lung cancer. V gene TRBV4-2 combines with J gene TRBJ2-3, with TRBD1 identical over 10 bases. Material for sequencing was lung tumor tissue. CDR3 coding DNA: TGTGCCAGCAGCCAAGAGGGACAGGGGCCAAATACGCAGTATTTT. Amino acid sequence: CASSQEGQGPNTQYF.